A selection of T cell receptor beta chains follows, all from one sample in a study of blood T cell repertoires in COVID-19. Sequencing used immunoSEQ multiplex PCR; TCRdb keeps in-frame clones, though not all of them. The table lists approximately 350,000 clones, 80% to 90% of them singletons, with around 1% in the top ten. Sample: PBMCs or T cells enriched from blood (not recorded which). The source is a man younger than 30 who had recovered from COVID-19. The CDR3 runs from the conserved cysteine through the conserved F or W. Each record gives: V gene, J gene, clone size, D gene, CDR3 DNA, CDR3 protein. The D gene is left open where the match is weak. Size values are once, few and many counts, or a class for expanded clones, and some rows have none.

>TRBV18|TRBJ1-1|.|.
TGTGCCAGCTCACCATTGGCGAGCAGGGACTCTGAAGCTTTCTTT
CASSPLASRDSEAFF
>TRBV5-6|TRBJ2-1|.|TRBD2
TGTGCCAGCAGCCCAGGGACTAGCGGGGCGGGATCCAATGAGCAGTTCTTC
CASSPGTSGAGSNEQFF
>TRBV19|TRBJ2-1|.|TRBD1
TGTGCCAGTAGTCAATCCCCTCAGGGGACAGCAAACAATGAGCAGTTCTTC
CASSQSPQGTANNEQFF
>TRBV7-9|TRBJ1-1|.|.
TGTGCCAGCAGCTTAGATACAGGGTTGAACACTGAAGCTTTCTTT
CASSLDTGLNTEAFF
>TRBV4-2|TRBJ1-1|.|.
TGTGCCAGCAGCCAAGTTGTTGGCTCGGGCACTGAAGCTTTCTTT
CASSQVVGSGTEAFF
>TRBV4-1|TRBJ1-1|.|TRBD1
TGCGCCAGCAGCCCGAGACAGGGGGCAAGGAACACTGAAGCTTTCTTT
CASSPRQGARNTEAFF
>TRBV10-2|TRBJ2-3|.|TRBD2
TGCGCCAGCAGTGTGACTAGCGGAGATACGCAGTATTTT
CASSVTSGDTQYF
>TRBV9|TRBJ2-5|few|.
TGTGCCAGCAGCGTAGGTCCCTCAACGGGAGAGACCCAGTACTTC
CASSVGPSTGETQYF
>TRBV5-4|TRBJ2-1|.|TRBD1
TGTGCCAGCAGCTTACCGGGACAGGGGGCGAATGAGCAGTTCTTC
CASSLPGQGANEQFF
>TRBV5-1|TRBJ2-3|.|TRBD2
TGCGCCAGCAGCTTGTTGGCTAGCGGGGGGGCCGGTCTTTCCACAGATACGCAGTATTTT
CASSLLASGGAGLSTDTQYF
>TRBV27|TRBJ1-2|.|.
TGTGCCAGCAGTCCTTCCCGAACCTCCCCGAAGGGGCCTTATGGCTACACCTTC
CASSPSRTSPKGPYGYTF
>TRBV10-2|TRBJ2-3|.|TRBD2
TGCGCCAGCAGTGAGTCGAAGCCTTCGGGACTAGCGGGGAGACATGCTAGCACAGATACGCAGTATTTT
CASSESKPSGLAGRHASTDTQYF
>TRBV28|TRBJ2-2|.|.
TGTGCCAGCAGTTTATCAGGGAACACCGGGGAGCTGTTTTTT
CASSLSGNTGELFF
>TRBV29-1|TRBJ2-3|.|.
TGCAGCGTTAAAGCGGAGTTCACAGATACGCAGTATTTT
CSVKAEFTDTQYF
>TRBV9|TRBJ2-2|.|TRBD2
TGTGCCAGCAGCGTAGGTCGGGGGGTCGGCACCGGGGAGCTGTTTTTT
CASSVGRGVGTGELFF
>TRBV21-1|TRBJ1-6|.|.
TGTGCCAGCAGCAATCTGGGGAAATACAGGGTAAGGAGCTCCTATAATTCACCCCTCCACTTT
CASSNLGKYRVRSSYNSPLHF
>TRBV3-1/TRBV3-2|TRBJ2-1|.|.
TGTGCCAGCAGCCAAGATGGAGGGCTTATCAATGAGCAGTTCTTC
CASSQDGGLINEQFF
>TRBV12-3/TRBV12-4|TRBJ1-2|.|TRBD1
TGTGCCAGCAGTCTCGACAGGGGCGGTTACACCTTC
CASSLDRGGYTF
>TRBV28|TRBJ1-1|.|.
TGTGCCAGCGGACCGGGATACACTGAAGCTTTCTTT
CASGPGYTEAFF
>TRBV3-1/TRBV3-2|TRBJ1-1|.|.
TGTGCCAGCAGCCCGGCCGACAGGAACACTGAAGCTTTCTTT
CASSPADRNTEAFF
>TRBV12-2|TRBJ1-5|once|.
TGTGCAAGTCGCTTAGCGAGGGCAGGTAGCAATCAGCCCCAGCATTTT
CASRLARAGSNQPQHF
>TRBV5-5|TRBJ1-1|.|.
TGTGCCAGCAGGATCCATACAGGGAACACTGAAGCTTTCTTT
CASRIHTGNTEAFF
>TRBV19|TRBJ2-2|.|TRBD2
TGTGCCAGTAGTAAGAGGACTAGCGGGAGGTTCCGTGAAGTAGGGGAGCTGTTTTTT
CASSKRTSGRFREVGELFF
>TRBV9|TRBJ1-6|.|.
TGTGCCAGCAGCACCCCCGAGGGACATTCTGTCATCTTTGGTGATTCACCCCTCCACTTT
CASSTPEGHSVIFGDSPLHF
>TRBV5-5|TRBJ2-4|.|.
TGTGCCAGCAGCTTGGTTATAGGGGTAGCCAAAAACATTCAGTACTTC
CASSLVIGVAKNIQYF
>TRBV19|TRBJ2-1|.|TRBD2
TGTGCCAGTAGTATACCGGGACTAGCGCACAATGAGCAGTTCTTC
CASSIPGLAHNEQFF
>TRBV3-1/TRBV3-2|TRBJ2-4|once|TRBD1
TGTGCCAGCAGCCAAGTGGGACAGGGAGGTTGGTTAGCCAAAAACATTCAGTACTTC
CASSQVGQGGWLAKNIQYF
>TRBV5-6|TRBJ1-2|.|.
TGTGCCAGCAGCTTGGGAACTCCCTATGGCTACACCTTC
CASSLGTPYGYTF
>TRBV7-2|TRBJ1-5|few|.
TGTGCCAGCAGCTTACACAGGTTAGATAGCAATCAGCCCCAGCATTTT
CASSLHRLDSNQPQHF
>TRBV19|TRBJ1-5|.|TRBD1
TGTGCCAGTAGTTCGGTCACGGGACAGGGTCATCTGCAGCCCCAGCATTTT
CASSSVTGQGHLQPQHF
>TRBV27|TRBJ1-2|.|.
TGTGCCAGCAGTCTAGACGGGAACTATGGCTACACCTTC
CASSLDGNYGYTF
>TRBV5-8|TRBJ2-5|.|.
TGTGCCAGCAGCTCATCGAGGGTGGGGGAGACCCAGTACTTC
CASSSSRVGETQYF
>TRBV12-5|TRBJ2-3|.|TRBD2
TGTGCTAGTGGTTTGGGGCTAGCGGGAGTAGATACGCAGTATTTT
CASGLGLAGVDTQYF
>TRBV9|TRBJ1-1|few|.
TGTGCCAGCAGCGCCTTACAGACGAACACTGAAGCTTTCTTT
CASSALQTNTEAFF
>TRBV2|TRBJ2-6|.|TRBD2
TGTGCCAGCAGCCCGCTAGCGGGGGGCTCTGGGGCCAACGTCCTGACTTTC
CASSPLAGGSGANVLTF
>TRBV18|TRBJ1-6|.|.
TGTGCCAGCTCACCAGGCTTTTCGGGGGTATATAATTCACCCCTCCACTTT
CASSPGFSGVYNSPLHF
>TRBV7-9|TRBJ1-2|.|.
TGTGCCAGCAGCTTAGGAGGCTCGTTTGGCTACACCTTC
CASSLGGSFGYTF
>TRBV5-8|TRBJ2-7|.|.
TGTGCCAGCAGCGGTGGACAGAGGGTAGAGCAGTACTTC
CASSGGQRVEQYF
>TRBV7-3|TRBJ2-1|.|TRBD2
TGTGCCAGCGGGATAGCGGGAGGGGATGAGCAGTTCTTC
CASGIAGGDEQFF
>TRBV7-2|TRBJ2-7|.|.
TGTGCCAGCAGCTTAGCGGGGGCGACAGATTACTACGAGCAGTACTTC
CASSLAGATDYYEQYF
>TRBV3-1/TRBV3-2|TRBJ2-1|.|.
TGTGCCAGCAGCCAAGGAATAGCGGATGAGCAGTTCTTC
CASSQGIADEQFF
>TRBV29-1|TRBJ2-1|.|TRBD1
TGCAGCGGACAGGGGGCTTTTGGGTACAATGAGCAGTTCTTC
CSGQGAFGYNEQFF
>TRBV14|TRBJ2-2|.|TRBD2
TGTGCCAGCAGCCCCCGACACTTAGCGGGGGGGGAGCTGTTTTTT
CASSPRHLAGGELFF
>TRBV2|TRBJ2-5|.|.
TGTGCCAGCGATCGACAGCAAGAGACCCAGTACTTC
CASDRQQETQYF
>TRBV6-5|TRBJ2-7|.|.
TGTGCCAGCAGTTCGGGGGCCTACGAGCAGTACTTC
CASSSGAYEQYF
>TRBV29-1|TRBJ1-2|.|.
TGCAGCGCTGAGACAGACGACCTTGTTGGGGATGGCTACACCTTC
CSAETDDLVGDGYTF
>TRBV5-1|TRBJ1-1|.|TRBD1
TGCGCCAGCAGCCTTGGGACAGGGAACACTGAAGCTTTCTTT
CASSLGTGNTEAFF
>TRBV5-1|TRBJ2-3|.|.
TGCGCCAGCAGCTTGAGCCGAGGGCCCCCAGATACGCAGTATTTT
CASSLSRGPPDTQYF
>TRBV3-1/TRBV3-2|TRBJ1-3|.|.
TGTGCCAGCAGCCAACCCGACACCTCTGGAAACACCATATATTTT
CASSQPDTSGNTIYF
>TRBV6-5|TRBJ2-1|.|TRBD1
TGTGCCAGCACCCCTCAGGGGGCAGGTGAGCAGTTCTTC
CASTPQGAGEQFF
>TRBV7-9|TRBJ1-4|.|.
TGTGCCAGCAGTTCCTCGGGGGGATTTAATGAAAAACTGTTTTTT
CASSSSGGFNEKLFF
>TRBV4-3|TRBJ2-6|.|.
TGCGCCAGCAGCCAACAGGGCATAGGGGCCAACGTCCTGACTTTC
CASSQQGIGANVLTF
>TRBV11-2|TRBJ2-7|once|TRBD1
TGTGCCAGCAGCCTATCGGACAGGGGGTCCTACGAGCAGTACTTC
CASSLSDRGSYEQYF
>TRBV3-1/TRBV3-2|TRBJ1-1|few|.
TGTGCCAGCAGCCAAGTCGAGATGAACACTGAAGCTTTCTTT
CASSQVEMNTEAFF
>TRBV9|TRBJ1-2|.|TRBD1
TGTGCCAGCAGCGTAGAGACAGGGGGCTATGGCTACACCTTC
CASSVETGGYGYTF
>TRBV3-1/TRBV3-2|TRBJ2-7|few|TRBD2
TGTGCCAGCAGCCAAGGGACTAGCGGCTCCTTCGAGCAGTACTTC
CASSQGTSGSFEQYF
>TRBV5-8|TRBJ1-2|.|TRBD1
TGTGCCAGCAGCTCGGGACAGGGGAACTATGGCTACACCTTC
CASSSGQGNYGYTF